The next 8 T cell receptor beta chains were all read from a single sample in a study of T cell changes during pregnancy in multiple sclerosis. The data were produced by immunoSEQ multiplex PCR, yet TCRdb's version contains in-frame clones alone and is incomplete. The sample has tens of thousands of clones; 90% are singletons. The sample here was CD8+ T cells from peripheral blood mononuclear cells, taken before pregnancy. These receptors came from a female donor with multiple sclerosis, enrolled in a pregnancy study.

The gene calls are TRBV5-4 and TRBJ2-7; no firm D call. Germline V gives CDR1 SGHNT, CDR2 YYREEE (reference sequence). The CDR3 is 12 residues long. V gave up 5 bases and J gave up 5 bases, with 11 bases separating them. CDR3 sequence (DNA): TGTGCCAGCAGTTCCCGGTTCGACGAGCAGTACTTC. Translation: CASSSRFDEQYF.

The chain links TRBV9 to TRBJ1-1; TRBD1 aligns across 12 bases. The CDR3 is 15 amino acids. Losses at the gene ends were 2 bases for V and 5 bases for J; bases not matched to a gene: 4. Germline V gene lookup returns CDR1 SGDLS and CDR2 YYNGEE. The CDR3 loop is CASSVGQGAGTEAFF. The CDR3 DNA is TGTGCCAGCAGCGTGGGACAGGGGGCGGGAACTGAAGCTTTCTTT.

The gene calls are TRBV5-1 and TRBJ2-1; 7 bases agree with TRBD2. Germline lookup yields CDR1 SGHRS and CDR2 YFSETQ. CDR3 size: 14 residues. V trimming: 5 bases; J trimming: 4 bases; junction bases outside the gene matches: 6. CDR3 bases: TGCGCCAGCAGTCCCCTCGGGGGGTACAATGAGCAGTTCTTC. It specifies CASSPLGGYNEQFF.

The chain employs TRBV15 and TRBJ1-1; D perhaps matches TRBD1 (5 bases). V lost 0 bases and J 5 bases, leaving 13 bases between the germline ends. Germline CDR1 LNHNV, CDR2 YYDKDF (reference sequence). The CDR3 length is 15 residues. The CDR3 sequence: CATSREGGLETEAFF. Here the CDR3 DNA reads TGTGCCACCAGCAGAGAGGGGGGACTAGAAACTGAAGCTTTCTTT.

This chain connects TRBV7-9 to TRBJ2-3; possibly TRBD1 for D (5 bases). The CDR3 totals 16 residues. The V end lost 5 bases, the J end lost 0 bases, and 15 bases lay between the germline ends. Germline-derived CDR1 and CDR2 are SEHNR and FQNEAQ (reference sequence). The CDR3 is CASSPRDGPSTDTQYF. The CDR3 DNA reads TGTGCCAGCAGCCCCAGGGATGGACCTAGCACAGATACGCAGTATTTT.

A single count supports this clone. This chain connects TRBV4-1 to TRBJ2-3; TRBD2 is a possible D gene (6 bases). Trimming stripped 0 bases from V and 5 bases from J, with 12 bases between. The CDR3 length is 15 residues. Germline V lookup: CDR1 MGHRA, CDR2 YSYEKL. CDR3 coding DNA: TGCGCCAGCAGCCAAGATGGCCGAGCGGGAGATACGCAGTATTTT. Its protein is CASSQDGRAGDTQYF.

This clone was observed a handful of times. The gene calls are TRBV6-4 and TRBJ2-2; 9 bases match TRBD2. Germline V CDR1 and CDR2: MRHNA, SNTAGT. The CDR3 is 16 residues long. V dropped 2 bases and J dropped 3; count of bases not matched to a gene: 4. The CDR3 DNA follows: TGTGCCAGCAGTGACGGGGTAGCGGGAGACACCGGGGAGCTGTTTTTT. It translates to CASSDGVAGDTGELFF.

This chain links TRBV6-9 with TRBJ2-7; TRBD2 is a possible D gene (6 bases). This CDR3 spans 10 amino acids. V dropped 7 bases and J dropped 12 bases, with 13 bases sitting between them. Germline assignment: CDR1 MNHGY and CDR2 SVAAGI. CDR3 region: CASIGSGAYF. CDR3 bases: TGTGCCAGCATCGGGTCGGGAGCGTACTTC.